This note documents a single T cell receptor (beta chain) sequence. Sample time point: pre-treatment sample, taken before nivolumab and TIL therapy. The data derive from a study of TIL therapy for anti-PD-1-resistant metastatic lung cancer. This was the immunoSEQ v3 assay. Clones were read by immunoSEQ multiplex PCR, and TCRdb kept only the in-frame ones, dropping some. The sample carries tens of thousands of clones, about 86% recorded once. Germline lookup yields CDR1 KGHSH and CDR2 LQKENI. CDR3 length equals 14 residues. The V and J ends lost 0 bases and 0 bases respectively, with 5 bases between them.

This sequence was found in a person aged 25-85 years with non-small cell lung cancer. The starting material was blood, obtained at baseline. The chain links TRBV18 to TRBJ1-1; no clear D gene. In DNA, the CDR3 is TGTGCCAGCTCACCACCACTCTTGAACACTGAAGCTTTCTTT. The encoded protein is CASSPPLLNTEAFF.